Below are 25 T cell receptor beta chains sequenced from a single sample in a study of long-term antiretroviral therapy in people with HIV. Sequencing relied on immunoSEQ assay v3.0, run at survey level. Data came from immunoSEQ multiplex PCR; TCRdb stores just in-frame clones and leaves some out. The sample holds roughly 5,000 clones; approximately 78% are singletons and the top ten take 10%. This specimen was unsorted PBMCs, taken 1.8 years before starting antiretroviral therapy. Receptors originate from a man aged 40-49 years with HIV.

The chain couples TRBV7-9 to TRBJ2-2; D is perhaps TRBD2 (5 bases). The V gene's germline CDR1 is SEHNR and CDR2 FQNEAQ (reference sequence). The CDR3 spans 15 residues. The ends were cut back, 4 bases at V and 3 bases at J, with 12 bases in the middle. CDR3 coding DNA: TGTGCCAGCAGCTCAAGAGGGTTAGACACCGGGGAGCTGTTTTTT. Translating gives CASSSRGLDTGELFF.

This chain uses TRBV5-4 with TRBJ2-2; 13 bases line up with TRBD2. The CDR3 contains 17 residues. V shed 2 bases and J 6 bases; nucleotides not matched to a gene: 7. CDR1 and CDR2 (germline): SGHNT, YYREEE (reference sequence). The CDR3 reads CASSLSGLAGVSGELFF. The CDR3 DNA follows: TGTGCCAGCAGCTTATCCGGACTAGCGGGAGTCTCCGGGGAGCTGTTTTTT.

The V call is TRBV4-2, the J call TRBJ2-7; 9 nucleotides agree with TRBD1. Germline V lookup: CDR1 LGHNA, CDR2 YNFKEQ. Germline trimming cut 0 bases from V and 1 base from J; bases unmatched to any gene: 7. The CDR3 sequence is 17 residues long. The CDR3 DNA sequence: TGTGCCAGCAGCCAAGATAGTGGGACAGGGAAATCCTACGAGCAGTACTTC. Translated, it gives CASSQDSGTGKSYEQYF.

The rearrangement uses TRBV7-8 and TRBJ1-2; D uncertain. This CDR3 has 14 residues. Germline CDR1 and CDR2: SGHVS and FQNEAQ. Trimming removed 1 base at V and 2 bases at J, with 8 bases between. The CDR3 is CASSLDWANYGYTF. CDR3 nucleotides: TGTGCCAGCAGCTTAGATTGGGCGAACTATGGCTACACCTTC.

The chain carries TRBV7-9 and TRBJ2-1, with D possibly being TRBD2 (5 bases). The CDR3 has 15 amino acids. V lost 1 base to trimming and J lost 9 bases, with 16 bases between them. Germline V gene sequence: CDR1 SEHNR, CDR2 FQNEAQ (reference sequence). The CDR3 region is CASSLGGEGIREQFF. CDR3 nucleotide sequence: TGTGCCAGCAGCTTAGGGGGAGAGGGTATACGTGAGCAGTTCTTC.

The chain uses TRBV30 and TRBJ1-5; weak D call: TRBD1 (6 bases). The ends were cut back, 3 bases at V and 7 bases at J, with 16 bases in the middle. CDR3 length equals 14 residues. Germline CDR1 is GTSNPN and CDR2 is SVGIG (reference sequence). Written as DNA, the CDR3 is TGTGCCTGGAGAGGCGGGGGCACGGGGCAGCCCCAGCATTTT. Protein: CAWRGGGTGQPQHF.

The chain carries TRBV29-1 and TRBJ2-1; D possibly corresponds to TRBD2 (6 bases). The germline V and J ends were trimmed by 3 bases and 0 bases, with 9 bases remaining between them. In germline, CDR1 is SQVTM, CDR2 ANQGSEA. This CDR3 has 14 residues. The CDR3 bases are TGCAGCGTTGACGGGGGAAGCTCCTACAATGAGCAGTTCTTC. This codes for CSVDGGSSYNEQFF.

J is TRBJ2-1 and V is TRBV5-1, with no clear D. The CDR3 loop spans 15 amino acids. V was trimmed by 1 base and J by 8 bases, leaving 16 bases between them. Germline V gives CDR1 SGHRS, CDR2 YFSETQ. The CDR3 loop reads CASSLNGLKGYEQFF. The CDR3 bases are TGCGCCAGCAGCTTGAACGGTCTCAAGGGCTATGAGCAGTTCTTC.

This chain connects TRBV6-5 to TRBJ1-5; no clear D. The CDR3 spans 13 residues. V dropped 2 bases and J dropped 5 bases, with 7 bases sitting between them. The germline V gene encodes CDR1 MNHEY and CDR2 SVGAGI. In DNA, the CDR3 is TGTGCCAGCAGTTACGGGCGATATCAGCCCCAGCATTTT. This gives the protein CASSYGRYQPQHF.

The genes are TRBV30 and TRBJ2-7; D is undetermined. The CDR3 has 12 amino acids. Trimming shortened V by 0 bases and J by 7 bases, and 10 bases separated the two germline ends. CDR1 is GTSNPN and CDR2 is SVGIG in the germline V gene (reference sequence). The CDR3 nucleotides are TGTGCCTGGAGTGTTGTGGGCTGGGAGCAGTACTTC. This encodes CAWSVVGWEQYF.

The CDR3 protein is CAWTVWDRKPGELFF. The CDR3 DNA reads as TGTGCCTGGACGGTCTGGGACAGAAAACCCGGGGAGCTGTTTTTT. The rearrangement links TRBV30 to TRBJ2-2, with 7 bases aligning to TRBD1. The CDR3 has 15 amino acids. Trimming at V came to 4 bases and at J to 6 bases, leaving 11 bases not matched to a gene. Per germline, CDR1 GTSNPN and CDR2 SVGIG (reference sequence).

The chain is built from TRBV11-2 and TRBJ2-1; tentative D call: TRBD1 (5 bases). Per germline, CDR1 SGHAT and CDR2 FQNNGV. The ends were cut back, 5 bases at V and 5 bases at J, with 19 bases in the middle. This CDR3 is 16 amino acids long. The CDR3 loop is CASSPTGSRVDNEQFF. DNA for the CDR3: TGTGCCAGCAGCCCTACGGGCTCCAGGGTAGACAATGAGCAGTTCTTC. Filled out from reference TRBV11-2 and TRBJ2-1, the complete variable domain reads EAGVAQSPRYKIIEKRQSVAFWCNPISGHATLYWYQQILGQGPKLLIQFQNNGVVDDSQLPKDRFSAERLKGVDSTLKIQPAKLEDSAVYLCASSPTGSRVDNEQFFGPGTRLTVL.

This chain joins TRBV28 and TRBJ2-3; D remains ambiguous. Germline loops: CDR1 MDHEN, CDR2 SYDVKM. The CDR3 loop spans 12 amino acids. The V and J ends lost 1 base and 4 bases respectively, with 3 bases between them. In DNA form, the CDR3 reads TGTGCCAGCAGTTTATCATCAGATACGCAGTATTTT. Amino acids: CASSLSSDTQYF.

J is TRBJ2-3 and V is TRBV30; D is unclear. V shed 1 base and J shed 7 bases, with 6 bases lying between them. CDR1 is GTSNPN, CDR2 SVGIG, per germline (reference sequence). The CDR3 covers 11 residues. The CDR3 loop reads CAWSDRNTQYF. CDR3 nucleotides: TGTGCCTGGAGTGATCGGAATACGCAGTATTTT.

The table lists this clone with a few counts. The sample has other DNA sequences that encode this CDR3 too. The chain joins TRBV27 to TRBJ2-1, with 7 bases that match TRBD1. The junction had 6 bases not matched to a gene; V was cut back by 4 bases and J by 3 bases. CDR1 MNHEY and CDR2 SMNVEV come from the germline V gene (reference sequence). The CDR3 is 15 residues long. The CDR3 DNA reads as TGTGCCAGCAGTTATCCGACAGGGCGCTACAATGAGCAGTTCTTC. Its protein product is CASSYPTGRYNEQFF.

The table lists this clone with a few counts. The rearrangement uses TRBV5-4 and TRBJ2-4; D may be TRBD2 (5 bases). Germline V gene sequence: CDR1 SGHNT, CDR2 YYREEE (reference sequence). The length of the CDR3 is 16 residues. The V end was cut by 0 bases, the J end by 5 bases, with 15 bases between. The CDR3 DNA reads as TGTGCCAGCAGCTTGGGTCTGGGGAGATGGCAAAACATTCAGTACTTC. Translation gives CASSLGLGRWQNIQYF. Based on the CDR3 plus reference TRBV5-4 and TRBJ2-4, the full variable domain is ETGVTQSPTHLIKTRGQQVTLRCSSQSGHNTVSWYQQALGQGPQFIFQYYREEENGRGNFPPRFSGLQFPNYSSELNVNALELDDSALYLCASSLGLGRWQNIQYFGAGTRLSVL.

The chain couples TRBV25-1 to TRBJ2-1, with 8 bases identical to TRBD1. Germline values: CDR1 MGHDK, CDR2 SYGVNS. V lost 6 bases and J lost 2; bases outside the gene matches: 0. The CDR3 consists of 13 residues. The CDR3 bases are TGTGCCAGCAGGGACAGGGCCTACAATGAGCAGTTCTTC. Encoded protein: CASRDRAYNEQFF.

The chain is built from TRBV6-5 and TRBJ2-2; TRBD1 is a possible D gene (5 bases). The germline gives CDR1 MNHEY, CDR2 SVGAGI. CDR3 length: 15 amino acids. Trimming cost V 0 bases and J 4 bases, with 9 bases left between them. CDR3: CASSYSGRVTGELFF. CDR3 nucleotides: TGTGCCAGCAGTTACTCCGGCAGGGTCACCGGGGAGCTGTTTTTT.

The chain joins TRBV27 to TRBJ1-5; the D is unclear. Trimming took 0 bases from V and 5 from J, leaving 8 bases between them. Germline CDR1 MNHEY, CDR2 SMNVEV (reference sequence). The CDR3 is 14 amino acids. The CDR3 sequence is CASSLSGYYQPQHF. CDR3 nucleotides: TGTGCCAGCAGTTTATCGGGGTATTATCAGCCCCAGCATTTT.

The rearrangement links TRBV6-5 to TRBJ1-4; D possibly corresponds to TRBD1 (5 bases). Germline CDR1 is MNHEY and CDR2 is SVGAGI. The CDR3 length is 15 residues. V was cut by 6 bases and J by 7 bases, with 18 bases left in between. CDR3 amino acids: CASSLMWGEGEKLFF. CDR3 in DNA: TGTGCCAGCAGCCTCATGTGGGGGGAGGGTGAAAAACTGTTTTTT.

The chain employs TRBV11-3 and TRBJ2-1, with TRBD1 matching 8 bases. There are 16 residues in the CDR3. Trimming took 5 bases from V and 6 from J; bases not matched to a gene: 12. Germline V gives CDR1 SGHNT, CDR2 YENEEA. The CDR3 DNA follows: TGTGCCAGCAGCCGAGAAGGGACAGGCTACTTCAATGAGCAGTTCTTC. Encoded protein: CASSREGTGYFNEQFF.

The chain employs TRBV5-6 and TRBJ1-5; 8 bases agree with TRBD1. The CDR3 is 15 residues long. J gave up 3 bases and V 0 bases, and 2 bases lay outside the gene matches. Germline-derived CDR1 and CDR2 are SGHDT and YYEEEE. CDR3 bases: TGTGCCAGCAGCTTGGCGGACAGGGTCAATCAGCCCCAGCATTTT. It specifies CASSLADRVNQPQHF.

The CDR3 reads CASSSRTGRSGANVLTF. The CDR3 bases are TGTGCCAGCAGCTCCCGGACAGGTCGCTCTGGGGCCAACGTCCTGACTTTC. The rearrangement joins TRBV7-3 to TRBJ2-6; TRBD1 agrees at 7 bases. Germline V gene lookup returns CDR1 SGHTA and CDR2 FQGTGA. Trimming removed 4 bases from V and 0 bases from J; junction bases left unmatched: 6. This CDR3 is built from 17 residues.

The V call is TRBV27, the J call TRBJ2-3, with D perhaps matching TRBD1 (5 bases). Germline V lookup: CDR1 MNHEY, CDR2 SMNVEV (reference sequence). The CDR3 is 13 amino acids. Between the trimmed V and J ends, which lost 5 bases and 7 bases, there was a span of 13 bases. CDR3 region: CASSTTTAYTQYF. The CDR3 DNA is TGTGCCAGCAGTACGACGACAGCATATACGCAGTATTTT.

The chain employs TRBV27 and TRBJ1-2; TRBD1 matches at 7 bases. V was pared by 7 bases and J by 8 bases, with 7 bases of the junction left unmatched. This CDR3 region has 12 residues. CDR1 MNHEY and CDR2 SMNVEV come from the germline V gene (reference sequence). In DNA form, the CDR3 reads TGTGCCAGCAAAGGGGGCGCGGGAGGCTACACCTTC. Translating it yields CASKGGAGGYTF.